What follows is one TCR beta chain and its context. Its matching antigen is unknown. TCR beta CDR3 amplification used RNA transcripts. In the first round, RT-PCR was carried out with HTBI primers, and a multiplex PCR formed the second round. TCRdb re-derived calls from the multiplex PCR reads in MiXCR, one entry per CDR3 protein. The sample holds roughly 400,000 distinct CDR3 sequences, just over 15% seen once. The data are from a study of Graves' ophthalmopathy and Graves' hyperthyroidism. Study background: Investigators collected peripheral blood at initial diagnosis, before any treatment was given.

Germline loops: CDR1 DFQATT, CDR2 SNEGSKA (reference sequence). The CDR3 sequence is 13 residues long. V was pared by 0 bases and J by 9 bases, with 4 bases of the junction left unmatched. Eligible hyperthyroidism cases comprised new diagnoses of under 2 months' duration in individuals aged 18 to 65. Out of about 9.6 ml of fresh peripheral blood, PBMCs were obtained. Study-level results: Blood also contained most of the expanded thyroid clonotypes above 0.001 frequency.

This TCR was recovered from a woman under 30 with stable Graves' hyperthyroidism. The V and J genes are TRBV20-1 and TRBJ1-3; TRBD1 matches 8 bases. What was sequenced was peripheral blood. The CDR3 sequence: CSARDGQGGTIYF. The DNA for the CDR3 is TGCAGTGCTAGAGATGGACAGGGTGGCACCATATATTTT.